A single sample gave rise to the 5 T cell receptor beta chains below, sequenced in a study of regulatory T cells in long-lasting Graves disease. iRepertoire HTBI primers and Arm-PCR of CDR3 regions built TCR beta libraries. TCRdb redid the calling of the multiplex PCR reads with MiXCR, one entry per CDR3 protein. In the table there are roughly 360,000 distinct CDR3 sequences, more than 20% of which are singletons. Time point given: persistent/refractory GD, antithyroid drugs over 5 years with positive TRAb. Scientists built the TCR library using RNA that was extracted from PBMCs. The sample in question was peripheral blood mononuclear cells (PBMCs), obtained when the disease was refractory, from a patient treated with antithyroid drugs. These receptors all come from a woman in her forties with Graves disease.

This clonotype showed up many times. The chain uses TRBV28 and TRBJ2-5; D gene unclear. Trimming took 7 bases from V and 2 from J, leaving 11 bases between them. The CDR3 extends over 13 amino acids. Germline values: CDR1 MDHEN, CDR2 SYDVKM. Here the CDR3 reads CASTLTLQETQYF. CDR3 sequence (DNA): TGTGCCAGCACCTTGACATTACAAGAGACCCAGTACTTC.

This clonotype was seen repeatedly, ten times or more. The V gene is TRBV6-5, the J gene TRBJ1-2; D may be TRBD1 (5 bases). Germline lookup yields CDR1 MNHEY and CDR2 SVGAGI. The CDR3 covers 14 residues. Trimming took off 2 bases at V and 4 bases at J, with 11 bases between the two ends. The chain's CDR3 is CASSYIGTFYGYTF. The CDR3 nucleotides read TGTGCCAGCAGTTACATCGGGACGTTCTATGGCTACACCTTC.

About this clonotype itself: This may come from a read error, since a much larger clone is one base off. The CDR3 loop is CAGSLSTSYNEQFF. CDR3 bases: TGTGCCGGCAGTTTATCGACTAGCTACAATGAGCAGTTCTTC. The chain carries TRBV27 and TRBJ2-1; D may be TRBD2 (6 bases). Germline V gene data show CDR1 as MNHEY and CDR2 as SMNVEV (reference sequence). The CDR3 spans 14 residues.

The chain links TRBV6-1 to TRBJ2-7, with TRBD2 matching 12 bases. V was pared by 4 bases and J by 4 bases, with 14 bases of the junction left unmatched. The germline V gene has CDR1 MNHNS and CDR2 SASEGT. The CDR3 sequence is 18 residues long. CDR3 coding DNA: TGTGCCAGCAGTGGACTAGCGGGAGTTTCGGGCGGTCGATACGAGCAGTACTTC. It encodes CASSGLAGVSGGRYEQYF.

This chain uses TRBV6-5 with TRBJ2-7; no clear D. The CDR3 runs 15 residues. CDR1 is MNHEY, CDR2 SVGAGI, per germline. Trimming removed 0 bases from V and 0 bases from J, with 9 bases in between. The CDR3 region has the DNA TGTGCCAGCAGTTACTCGAGTTTGGCCTCCTACGAGCAGTACTTC. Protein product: CASSYSSLASYEQYF.